The 20 T cell receptor beta chains given below trace back to one sample, sequenced in a study of blood T cell repertoires in COVID-19. The method was immunoSEQ multiplex PCR; TCRdb's version includes in-frame clones alone and lacks a portion of them. The data show more than 90,000 clones, about 86% seen once. Input material: peripheral blood. The receptors were sampled from a man aged 55 to 70 with acute or convalescent COVID-19.

This chain uses TRBV24-1 with TRBJ2-1, with 15 bases lining up with TRBD2. Germline V gene lookup returns CDR1 KGHDR and CDR2 SFDVKD. V gave up 1 base and J gave up 9 bases; unmatched junction bases: 3. The length of the CDR3 is 16 residues. This CDR3 reads CATSDFGLAGGGEQFF. CDR3 in DNA: TGTGCCACCAGTGATTTTGGACTAGCGGGAGGGGGTGAGCAGTTCTTC.

The chain carries TRBV11-2 and TRBJ2-7, with 8 nucleotides matching TRBD1. With V trimmed by 6 bases and J by 3 bases, 10 bases remained unmatched. The germline CDR1 and CDR2 sequences are SGHAT and FQNNGV. The CDR3 is 15 amino acids. CDR3 DNA sequence: TGTGCCAGCAGGATGGACAGGGTACTAGGCTACGAGCAGTACGTC. Translation gives CASRMDRVLGYEQYV.

The chain employs TRBV4-1 and TRBJ1-3; unclear D gene. The CDR3 is 15 amino acids. Trimming shortened V by 0 bases and J by 3 bases, and 9 bases separated the two germline ends. Germline CDR1 is MGHRA and CDR2 is YSYEKL. CDR3 protein: CASSQDRSYGNTIYF. The CDR3 coding sequence is TGCGCCAGCAGCCAAGATAGGAGTTATGGAAACACCATATATTTT.

The chain is built from TRBV11-2 and TRBJ1-6, with 9 bases lining up with TRBD1. The CDR3 sequence is 15 residues long. Germline-derived CDR1 and CDR2 are SGHAT and FQNNGV. V lost 5 bases, J lost 10 bases, and 9 bases stayed unmatched. The CDR3 DNA follows: TGTGCCAGCAGCGCCGGGGGACAGGGTAACTCACCCCTCCACTTT. It codes for CASSAGGQGNSPLHF.

The chain is built from TRBV4-2 and TRBJ2-5, with 8 bases that match TRBD2. V dropped 0 bases and J dropped 9; count of bases not matched to a gene: 9. Germline V CDR1 and CDR2: LGHNA, YNFKEQ. The CDR3 extends over 15 amino acids. The CDR3 DNA reads TGTGCCAGCAGCCAAGATATGCCAGCGGGGGCGTCCCAGTACTTC. Translating it yields CASSQDMPAGASQYF.

This rearrangement joins TRBV18 to TRBJ2-2, with 7 bases matching TRBD1. The V gene's germline CDR1 is KGHSH and CDR2 LQKENI. This CDR3 spans 15 amino acids. The ends lost 5 bases at V and 0 bases at J; junction bases unmatched: 3. In DNA, the CDR3 is TGTGCCAGCTCAACAACAGGGGCGAACACCGGGGAGCTGTTTTTT. Amino acids: CASSTTGANTGELFF.

This clone was seen a single time. This chain connects TRBV18 to TRBJ1-1, with 7 bases fitting TRBD1. Trimming at V came to 2 bases and at J to 1 base, leaving 7 bases not matched to a gene. The CDR3 runs to 16 residues. Germline assignment: CDR1 KGHSH and CDR2 LQKENI. CDR3 sequence (DNA): TGTGCCAGCTCACCAGCGACGGACAGGTCGAACACTGAAGCTTTCTTT. Protein sequence: CASSPATDRSNTEAFF.

The V gene is TRBV5-1, the J gene TRBJ1-1; tentatively, D is TRBD1 (5 bases). Germline values: CDR1 SGHRS, CDR2 YFSETQ. Trimming pared 2 bases from V and 0 bases from J, leaving 14 bases between. The length of the CDR3 is 16 residues. This CDR3 reads CASSLTTGLLNTEAFF. The CDR3 bases are TGCGCCAGCAGCTTAACTACGGGACTCTTGAACACTGAAGCTTTCTTT.

This clone was seen only a few times. The genes are TRBV7-7 and TRBJ2-1; D is ambiguous. Germline CDR1 SSHAT, CDR2 FNYEAQ (reference sequence). V dropped 1 base and J dropped 0 bases, with 7 bases sitting between them. This CDR3 has 15 amino acids. The CDR3 DNA follows: TGTGCCAGCAGCTTAGACGAGAGCTCCTACAATGAGCAGTTCTTC. It translates to CASSLDESSYNEQFF.

J is TRBJ1-3 and V is TRBV25-1, with TRBD1 as a possible D gene (5 bases). The CDR3 runs to 15 residues. V lost 10 bases to trimming and J lost 0 bases, with 16 bases between them. Germline V gene lookup returns CDR1 MGHDK and CDR2 SYGVNS. CDR3 amino acids: CATAGVISSGNTIYF. The CDR3, as DNA: TGTGCCACCGCGGGGGTTATCAGCTCTGGAAACACCATATATTTT.

V and J are TRBV2 and TRBJ2-3; 7 bases match TRBD1. CDR3 size: 13 residues. Germline V gene lookup returns CDR1 SNHLY and CDR2 FYNNEI. Losses at the gene ends were 7 bases for V and 3 bases for J; bases not matched to a gene: 4. The CDR3: CASNPTGTDTQYF. CDR3 in DNA: TGTGCCAGCAACCCGACAGGGACAGATACGCAGTATTTT.

This clone was picked up a small number of times. The chain has TRBV10-1 and TRBJ1-6; 7 bases align to TRBD1. Germline V gives CDR1 WNHNN, CDR2 SYGVQD (reference sequence). V lost 5 bases and J lost 13; bases outside the gene matches: 5. This CDR3 has 12 residues. Here the CDR3 DNA reads TGCGCCAGCAGTACAGGGGATCTCCCCCTCCACTTT. Its translation: CASSTGDLPLHF.

This clone has only one observation. This chain connects TRBV12-5 to TRBJ1-1, with a possible D match to TRBD1 (5 bases). V was cut by 6 bases and J by 5 bases, with 16 bases left in between. The length of the CDR3 is 14 residues. Germline CDR1 LGHNT, CDR2 FRNRAP. The CDR3 region is CASGIQGGKTEAFF. As DNA, the CDR3 is TGTGCTAGTGGAATCCAGGGAGGAAAGACTGAAGCTTTCTTT.

The chain employs TRBV29-1 and TRBJ2-5; D may be TRBD2 (5 bases). CDR3 length: 12 amino acids. Trimming removed 4 bases from V and 5 bases from J, with 11 bases in between. Germline CDR1 is SQVTM and CDR2 is ANQGSEA. CDR3 region: CSVGEGTETQYF. The CDR3 DNA reads TGCAGCGTTGGTGAGGGTACGGAGACCCAGTACTTC.

This clone was seen only once. The chain carries TRBV30 and TRBJ2-4; 11 bases fit TRBD2. The ends lost 5 bases at V and 1 base at J; junction bases unmatched: 7. Germline CDR1 reads GTSNPN; CDR2 reads SVGIG (reference sequence). CDR3 length: 16 amino acids. The CDR3 is CAWDSGREWAKNIQYF. The CDR3 coding sequence is TGTGCCTGGGATAGCGGGAGGGAGTGGGCCAAAAACATTCAGTACTTC.

The chain uses TRBV6-5 and TRBJ1-6; 8 bases match TRBD1. This CDR3 has 13 residues. Germline V gives CDR1 MNHEY, CDR2 SVGAGI. With 6 bases clipped from V and 10 bases from J, the junction kept 5 bases outside the gene matches. CDR3 DNA: TGTGCCAGCAGGCAAACAGGGGGATCACCCCTCCACTTT. Amino acid sequence: CASRQTGGSPLHF.

The chain recombines TRBV19 with TRBJ2-7; 7 positions agree with TRBD1. CDR3 length: 14 amino acids. J gave up 4 bases and V 5 bases, and 8 bases lay outside the gene matches. In germline, CDR1 is LNHDA, CDR2 SQIVND (reference sequence). The chain's CDR3 is CASSAGGFGYEQYF. DNA for the CDR3: TGTGCCAGTAGTGCAGGGGGTTTTGGGTACGAGCAGTACTTC. Using reference TRBV19 and TRBJ2-7 for the parts outside the CDR3, the full variable domain is DGGITQSPKYLFRKEGQNVTLSCEQNLNHDAMYWYRQDPGQGLRLIYYSQIVNDFQKGDIAEGYSVSREKKESFPLTVTSAQKNPTAFYLCASSAGGFGYEQYFGPGTRLTVT.

The chain links TRBV6-6 to TRBJ1-5, with D tentatively TRBD1 (6 bases). Germline V gene lookup returns CDR1 MNHNY and CDR2 SVGAGI (reference sequence). The CDR3 consists of 14 residues. Trimming removed 6 bases at V and 4 bases at J, with 13 bases between. The chain's CDR3 is CASSPTGSNQPQHF. The CDR3 bases are TGTGCCAGCAGCCCGACAGGTTCAAATCAGCCCCAGCATTTT.

This sequence joins TRBV5-1 and TRBJ2-7, with 7 bases lining up with TRBD2. Germline V gene lookup returns CDR1 SGHRS and CDR2 YFSETQ. The CDR3 is 15 residues long. Trimming at V came to 4 bases and at J to 2 bases, leaving 9 bases not matched to a gene. CDR3 sequence: CASSHGASGPYEQYF. The CDR3 DNA reads as TGCGCCAGCAGCCATGGGGCTAGCGGACCCTACGAGCAGTACTTC.

The gene calls are TRBV2 and TRBJ2-1, with a possible D match to TRBD2 (6 bases). V dropped 5 bases and J dropped 7 bases, with 12 bases sitting between them. This CDR3 contains 13 residues. Germline V gene data show CDR1 as SNHLY and CDR2 as FYNNEI. The CDR3 DNA reads as TGTGCCAGCAGTTTGGGACTTTGGAATGAGCAGTTCTTC. Amino acid sequence: CASSLGLWNEQFF.